Listed below are T cell receptor beta chains from one sample, sequenced in a study of cytomegalovirus exposure and HLA in healthy donors. TCRdb's table, derived via immunoSEQ multiplex PCR, lists solely in-frame clones and lacks some. The table has roughly 110,000 clones, 60% to 85% seen once. Source material: PBMCs. Receptors originate from a woman aged 40 to 50 in good health and CMV-seropositive. CDR3s include the opening cysteine and the closing phenylalanine or tryptophan. A D gene is named only where the DNA matches it firmly. The size of a clone is reported for some rows only, either as once, few or many, or as a class for expanded clones.

CDR3 length: 16
V gene: TRBV27
clone size: -
J gene: TRBJ2-1
D gene: TRBD2
CDR3 protein: CASSRRTSGGYEGQFF

CDR3 length: 12
V gene: TRBV29-1
clone size: -
J gene: TRBJ2-3
D gene: TRBD2
CDR3 protein: CSARTSGDTQYF

CDR3 length: 15
V gene: TRBV7-2
clone size: -
J gene: TRBJ1-5
D gene: -
CDR3 protein: CASSLGRGQNQPQHF

CDR3 length: 17
V gene: TRBV4-2
clone size: -
J gene: TRBJ1-2
D gene: TRBD1
CDR3 protein: CASSQVGTGAHRGGYTF

CDR3 length: 16
V gene: TRBV4-1
clone size: few
J gene: TRBJ2-7
D gene: -
CDR3 protein: CASSHADTRGTYEQYF

CDR3 length: 16
V gene: TRBV19
clone size: -
J gene: TRBJ1-2
D gene: TRBD1
CDR3 protein: CASSSRDRGINYGYTF

CDR3 length: 15
V gene: TRBV7-2
clone size: -
J gene: TRBJ1-6
D gene: -
CDR3 protein: CASTGDGSYNSPLHF

CDR3 length: 14
V gene: TRBV30
clone size: once
J gene: TRBJ1-2
D gene: -
CDR3 protein: CAWSVRRQGNGYTF

CDR3 length: 14
V gene: TRBV5-1
clone size: -
J gene: TRBJ2-1
D gene: -
CDR3 protein: CASSLMGQYNEQFF

CDR3 length: 15
V gene: TRBV6-6
clone size: -
J gene: TRBJ1-5
D gene: -
CDR3 protein: CASSYPGYSNQPQHF

CDR3 length: 14
V gene: TRBV11-2
clone size: -
J gene: TRBJ1-2
D gene: -
CDR3 protein: CASSLADSNYGYTF

CDR3 length: 14
V gene: TRBV18
clone size: once
J gene: TRBJ1-2
D gene: -
CDR3 protein: CASSPRGGEDGYTF

CDR3 length: 15
V gene: TRBV16
clone size: -
J gene: TRBJ2-2
D gene: -
CDR3 protein: CASTEQGRGTGELFF

CDR3 length: 13
V gene: TRBV2
clone size: -
J gene: TRBJ1-6
D gene: TRBD1
CDR3 protein: CASRGQGNSPLHF

CDR3 length: 13
V gene: TRBV21-1
clone size: -
J gene: TRBJ2-4
D gene: -
CDR3 protein: CASSKVGRDIQYF

CDR3 length: 15
V gene: TRBV7-2
clone size: -
J gene: TRBJ2-1
D gene: TRBD2
CDR3 protein: CASSSGLTTYNEQFF

CDR3 length: 13
V gene: TRBV13
clone size: -
J gene: TRBJ1-1
D gene: -
CDR3 protein: CASSLGDTQGAFF

CDR3 length: 13
V gene: TRBV6-1
clone size: -
J gene: TRBJ1-2
D gene: -
CDR3 protein: CASSPHSNYGYTF

CDR3 length: 14
V gene: TRBV25-1
clone size: -
J gene: TRBJ2-7
D gene: -
CDR3 protein: CASSAGGSSYEQYF

CDR3 length: 15
V gene: TRBV4-2
clone size: -
J gene: TRBJ1-1
D gene: TRBD1
CDR3 protein: CASSTRDSSNTEAFF

CDR3 length: 16
V gene: TRBV25-1
clone size: -
J gene: TRBJ1-3
D gene: -
CDR3 protein: CASSEFGGSSGNTIYF

CDR3 length: 15
V gene: TRBV9
clone size: -
J gene: TRBJ2-6
D gene: -
CDR3 protein: CASSVTSSGANVLTF

CDR3 length: 13
V gene: TRBV6-6
clone size: -
J gene: TRBJ1-1
D gene: -
CDR3 protein: CASSGDGNTEAFF

CDR3 length: 15
V gene: TRBV6-1
clone size: -
J gene: TRBJ2-5
D gene: TRBD1
CDR3 protein: CASSEMGTAQVRQYF

CDR3 length: 16
V gene: TRBV30
clone size: -
J gene: TRBJ2-3
D gene: TRBD2
CDR3 protein: CAWSVSVAGGPDTQYF